These 31 T cell receptor beta chains originate from one sample sequenced in a study of shared clonotypes between healthy human individuals (dated by TCRdb to 2020 to 2021). Library prep was done by the immunoSEQ multiplex PCR assay. The table was pulled from immuneACCESS by TCRdb, which kept in-frame rearrangements only. Such tables lose some clones; where checked, under half of the loss comes from unresolved V genes, and the rest has no known cause. This sample is represented by roughly 2.2 million clones; approximately 95% of them were singletons. The ten largest clones represent about 0.37% of the sample. Sequenced: naive CD4+ T cells from PBMCs. The sample's cell subset or site, from its label and the paper: CD45RA+ positively selected. These receptor sequences come from a man between 18 and 35 years old in good health. Some clones in this sample may be carry-over from other donors' samples.

The V call is TRBV5-6, the J call TRBJ2-3, with D hard to call. This CDR3 comprises 13 residues. V lost 4 bases, J lost 11 bases, and 17 bases lay in between. Germline V gene data show CDR1 as SGHDT and CDR2 as YYEEEE. DNA for the CDR3: TGTGCCAGCAGCCCCGGCTGGCAAGACCAGCAGTATTTT. It encodes CASSPGWQDQQYF.

V is TRBV10-3 and J is TRBJ1-1; D gene uncertain. The CDR3 covers 10 residues. V lost 10 bases to trimming and J lost 8 bases, with 11 bases between them. CDR1 and CDR2 (germline): ENHRY, SYGVKD. The CDR3 reads CATRGAEAFF. The CDR3 coding sequence is TGTGCCACCCGGGGTGCCGAAGCTTTCTTT.

The chain couples TRBV5-1 to TRBJ2-1, with TRBD2 identical over 9 bases. Looked up from germline, CDR1 is SGHRS and CDR2 is YFSETQ. The CDR3 spans 16 residues. The V gene end was trimmed by 4 bases and the J gene end by 2 bases; junction bases not matched to a gene: 7. The CDR3 loop reads CASSPAPSGAYNEQFF. CDR3 in DNA: TGCGCCAGCAGCCCCGCTCCTAGCGGGGCCTACAATGAGCAGTTCTTC.

As to this clone: Other DNA sequences in the same sample also yield this CDR3. The chain uses TRBV28 and TRBJ1-5; the D is unclear. The CDR3 totals 13 residues. Deletions cut 1 base from V and 3 bases from J, with 4 bases between. Germline V gene lookup returns CDR1 MDHEN and CDR2 SYDVKM. The CDR3 loop reads CASSLSLNQPQHF. CDR3 in DNA: TGTGCCAGCAGTTTATCCCTCAATCAGCCCCAGCATTTT.

This clone appeared once. The chain combines TRBV21-1 with TRBJ1-5. TRBV21-1 is noted as a pseudogene. The CDR3 is 15 amino acids. Written as DNA, the CDR3 is TGTGCCAGCAGCAATTTTCCGGGAGGCAATCAGCCCCAGCATTTT. Protein: CASSNFPGGNQPQHF.

The rearrangement links TRBV9 to TRBJ2-1, with 7 nucleotides matching TRBD1. This CDR3 has 15 residues. CDR1 is SGDLS, CDR2 YYNGEE, per germline. V shed 3 bases and J 6 bases; nucleotides not matched to a gene: 9. CDR3 loop: CASSERDRATNEQFF. DNA of the CDR3: TGTGCCAGCAGCGAGCGAGACAGGGCAACCAATGAGCAGTTCTTC.

The chain uses TRBV5-1 and TRBJ2-5; no clear D gene. The V and J ends lost 4 bases and 5 bases respectively, with 15 bases between them. Germline V gene data show CDR1 as SGHRS and CDR2 as YFSETQ. CDR3 size: 14 residues. The CDR3 bases are TGCGCCAGCAGCCGATTGACCCCCCCGGAGACCCAGTACTTC. Translation gives CASSRLTPPETQYF.

Concerning this clone: Additional DNA sequences in this sample encode the identical CDR3. This chain links TRBV9 with TRBJ2-2; D gene ambiguous. Trimming took off 0 bases at V and 6 bases at J, with 6 bases between the two ends. This CDR3 comprises 13 residues. Germline-derived CDR1 and CDR2 are SGDLS and YYNGEE. The CDR3: CASSVVAAGELFF. DNA of the CDR3: TGTGCCAGCAGCGTAGTGGCTGCCGGGGAGCTGTTTTTT.

The chain recombines TRBV2 with TRBJ2-1; 7 bases agree with TRBD1. Germline-derived CDR1 and CDR2 are SNHLY and FYNNEI. The V gene end was trimmed by 6 bases and the J gene end by 3 bases; junction bases not matched to a gene: 5. The CDR3 loop spans 14 amino acids. As DNA, the CDR3 is TGTGCCAGCAGAAACAGGGGCCTCTACAATGAGCAGTTCTTC. Translated, it gives CASRNRGLYNEQFF.

This rearrangement joins TRBV5-1 to TRBJ2-1; 7 nucleotides line up with TRBD2. The CDR3 extends over 15 amino acids. V lost 5 bases and J lost 7; bases outside the gene matches: 12. Germline lookup yields CDR1 SGHRS and CDR2 YFSETQ. The CDR3 sequence is CASSSLTSVGNEQFF. Here the CDR3 DNA reads TGCGCCAGCAGTAGTCTAACTAGCGTTGGGAATGAGCAGTTCTTC.

The CDR3 sequence: CASRNGPLNTGELFF. In DNA form, the CDR3 reads TGTGCCAGCAGAAATGGACCGTTGAACACCGGGGAGCTGTTTTTT. The chain uses TRBV5-6 and TRBJ2-2; D uncertain. V dropped 5 bases and J dropped 1 base, with 12 bases sitting between them. The CDR3 totals 15 residues. Per germline, CDR1 SGHDT and CDR2 YYEEEE.

This chain uses TRBV18 with TRBJ2-5; D is undetermined. V lost 6 bases to trimming and J lost 4 bases, with 9 bases between them. Germline V gene sequence: CDR1 KGHSH, CDR2 LQKENI. The CDR3 consists of 12 residues. CDR3 nucleotide sequence: TGTGCCAGCTCCCTCCGTGGAGAGACCCAGTACTTC. Its protein product is CASSLRGETQYF.

The chain has TRBV30 and TRBJ1-2; D possibly corresponds to TRBD1 (5 bases). Germline V gives CDR1 GTSNPN, CDR2 SVGIG (reference sequence). The CDR3 has 14 residues. Deletions cut 0 bases from V and 2 bases from J, with 10 bases between. The CDR3, as DNA: TGTGCCTGGAGTGTTGGGTGGGGCAACTATGGCTACACCTTC. Amino acids: CAWSVGWGNYGYTF.

The chain joins TRBV5-1 to TRBJ1-1, with a possible D match to TRBD1 (5 bases). From germline, CDR1 is SGHRS and CDR2 YFSETQ. The CDR3 is 14 amino acids. Trimming removed 1 base at V and 11 bases at J, with 18 bases between. The CDR3 region is CASSLSGYGEMAFF. For the CDR3, the DNA is TGCGCCAGCAGCTTGTCAGGGTATGGGGAGATGGCTTTCTTT.

The rearrangement joins TRBV7-9 to TRBJ2-4; the match to TRBD2 covers 9 bases. The J segment lost 6 bases and the V segment lost 3 bases, leaving 15 bases of the junction unmatched. Looked up from germline, CDR1 is SEHNR and CDR2 is FQNEAQ (reference sequence). CDR3 length: 18 residues. As DNA, the CDR3 is TGTGCCAGCAGCTTCGTTGCGGGAGGGCCCCCCAGGAGAAACATTCAGTACTTC. Translation: CASSFVAGGPPRRNIQYF.

V and J are TRBV28 and TRBJ1-1; no reliable D call. The CDR3 contains 13 residues. Germline CDR1 reads MDHEN; CDR2 reads SYDVKM. Between the trimmed V and J ends, which lost 6 bases and 6 bases, there was a span of 14 bases. The CDR3 protein is CASSIVADSEAFF. Here the CDR3 DNA reads TGTGCCAGCAGCATAGTGGCGGACTCTGAAGCTTTCTTT.

The chain's CDR3 is CASGFGTSGRPADTQYF. The CDR3 nucleotides read TGTGCTAGTGGTTTCGGGACTAGCGGGAGGCCTGCCGATACGCAGTATTTT. The chain uses TRBV12-5 and TRBJ2-3; TRBD2 agrees at 15 bases. Germline values: CDR1 LGHNT, CDR2 FRNRAP. The CDR3 consists of 17 residues. The trim removed 3 bases at V and 6 bases at J, leaving 7 bases unmatched.

The rearrangement joins TRBV7-9 to TRBJ1-3; TRBD1 is a possible D gene (5 bases). The length of the CDR3 is 16 residues. Germline CDR1 and CDR2: SEHNR and FQNEAQ (reference sequence). V dropped 6 bases and J dropped 0 bases, with 15 bases sitting between them. The chain's CDR3 is CASRSGTPHSGNTIYF. CDR3 in DNA: TGTGCCAGCAGATCCGGGACGCCGCACTCTGGAAACACCATATATTTT.

The chain links TRBV5-1 to TRBJ2-5, with 11 positions matching TRBD2. CDR3 length: 14 amino acids. Trimming took 7 bases from V and 5 from J; bases not matched to a gene: 7. Germline V gene data show CDR1 as SGHRS and CDR2 as YFSETQ. CDR3 sequence reads: CASGIAGGRETQYF. The DNA of the CDR3 is TGCGCCAGCGGCATAGCGGGAGGGCGTGAGACCCAGTACTTC.

The chain combines TRBV28 with TRBJ2-7, with D hard to call. CDR1 and CDR2 from the germline V gene are MDHEN and SYDVKM. The CDR3 is 14 amino acids. Deletions cut 7 bases from V and 2 bases from J, with 15 bases between. The CDR3 nucleotides are TGTGCCAGCACCCCGGTAGGCTTAACCTACGAGCAGTACTTC. Translation gives CASTPVGLTYEQYF.

The chain employs TRBV5-1 and TRBJ2-5, with TRBD2 matching 8 bases. Per germline, CDR1 SGHRS and CDR2 YFSETQ. The CDR3 is 15 amino acids. J was trimmed by 2 bases and V by 4 bases; bases with no gene match: 7. The CDR3 DNA reads as TGCGCCAGCAGCCCTGGTAGCGGGGTACAAGAGACCCAGTACTTC. It is translated as CASSPGSGVQETQYF.

The chain employs TRBV2 and TRBJ1-2; D perhaps matches TRBD1 (6 bases). The ends were cut back, 4 bases at V and 6 bases at J, with 15 bases in the middle. The CDR3 is 14 amino acids. Germline V gene data show CDR1 as SNHLY and CDR2 as FYNNEI. This CDR3 reads CASSGPGTINGYTF. CDR3 in DNA: TGTGCCAGCAGTGGACCCGGGACAATCAATGGCTACACCTTC. The entire variable domain, with the rest obtained from reference TRBV2 and TRBJ1-2, is as follows: EPEVTQTPSHQVTQMGQEVILRCVPISNHLYFYWYRQILGQKVEFLVSFYNNEISEKSEIFDDQFSVERPDGSNFTLKIRSTKLEDSAMYFCASSGPGTINGYTFGSGTRLTVV.

V usage is TRBV14 and J usage is TRBJ1-5; TRBD1 agrees at 7 bases. From germline, CDR1 is SGHDN and CDR2 FVKESK. CDR3 length: 16 amino acids. Trimming at V came to 3 bases and at J to 2 bases, leaving 7 bases not matched to a gene. The DNA of the CDR3 is TGTGCCAGCAGCCAGGGCCTAGACAGGGGCAATCAGCCCCAGCATTTT. This encodes CASSQGLDRGNQPQHF.

The V call is TRBV2, the J call TRBJ2-3, with TRBD1 matching 7 bases. Trimming cost V 6 bases and J 2 bases; bases outside gene matches: 8. Germline values: CDR1 SNHLY, CDR2 FYNNEI. The CDR3 length is 15 residues. The CDR3 is CASSEDRSYTDTQYF. The CDR3 nucleotides read TGTGCCAGCAGCGAGGACAGGTCGTACACAGATACGCAGTATTTT.

The rearrangement uses TRBV4-3 and TRBJ2-6, with D unresolved. Germline CDR1 is LGHNA and CDR2 is YSLEER. V gave up 0 bases and J gave up 2 bases, with 5 bases separating them. The CDR3 is 15 residues long. The CDR3 loop reads CASSQDLPGANVLTF. CDR3 coding DNA: TGCGCCAGCAGCCAAGATCTTCCTGGGGCCAACGTCCTGACTTTC.

Remarks on this clone: Other nucleotide sequences from this sample produce the same CDR3. The genes are TRBV5-1 and TRBJ2-2, with 8 bases matching TRBD2. Germline V gives CDR1 SGHRS, CDR2 YFSETQ. CDR3 length: 16 amino acids. The V and J ends lost 0 bases and 3 bases, in that order; junction bases with no gene match: 4. The CDR3 DNA reads as TGCGCCAGCAGCTTGGCAGCGGGAGTCTACACCGGGGAGCTGTTTTTT. Protein product: CASSLAAGVYTGELFF.

The chain carries TRBV28 and TRBJ2-3; no clear D. The germline V gene encodes CDR1 MDHEN and CDR2 SYDVKM. Between the trimmed V and J ends, which lost 3 bases and 8 bases, there was a span of 6 bases. The CDR3 is made up of 11 amino acids. The DNA of the CDR3 is TGTGCCAGCAGTTTCTTTGCTACGCAGTATTTT. Translated: CASSFFATQYF.

The chain uses TRBV10-3 and TRBJ1-1, with 9 positions matching TRBD1. The V gene's germline CDR1 is ENHRY and CDR2 SYGVKD. V shed 6 bases, J shed 4 bases, and the junction held 12 bases outside the gene matches. The CDR3 totals 16 residues. The CDR3 protein is CAISIAPGQGATEAFF. CDR3 nucleotide sequence: TGTGCCATCAGCATAGCCCCGGGACAGGGTGCCACTGAAGCTTTCTTT.

As for this clone: The same CDR3 is also encoded by other DNA sequences in this sample. The rearrangement links TRBV5-1 to TRBJ2-5, with D unresolved. Deletions cut 2 bases from V and 2 bases from J, with 4 bases between. This CDR3 region has 12 residues. Germline values: CDR1 SGHRS, CDR2 YFSETQ. DNA of the CDR3: TGCGCCAGCAGCTTTGATCAAGAGACCCAGTACTTC. It translates to CASSFDQETQYF.

A word on this clone: The identical CDR3 is also encoded by other nucleotide sequences in the sample. The chain links TRBV28 to TRBJ1-5; unclear D gene. The germline V and J ends were trimmed by 1 base and 6 bases, with 7 bases remaining between them. Germline values: CDR1 MDHEN, CDR2 SYDVKM. The CDR3 consists of 13 residues. The CDR3 is CASSLSGFQPQHF. In nucleotides, the CDR3 is TGTGCCAGCAGTTTATCGGGTTTTCAGCCCCAGCATTTT.

The chain links TRBV29-1 to TRBJ1-1, with D possibly TRBD1 on 5 matching bases. CDR1 is SQVTM, CDR2 ANQGSEA, per germline. Trimming left V 4 bases short and J 1 base short, with 13 bases between. This CDR3 is 14 amino acids long. Written as DNA, the CDR3 is TGCAGCGTTGTGGGGCTGTACCGGAACACTGAAGCTTTCTTT. As protein: CSVVGLYRNTEAFF.